One and the same sample provided the 10 T cell receptor beta chains below, sequenced in a study of T cells in women clearing cervical HPV infection. Repertoires were generated with immunoSEQ multiplex PCR, while TCRdb's copy carries only in-frame clones and drops some. The sample's table shows about 17,000 clones. Material for sequencing was blood buffy coat. These receptors all stem from a woman aged 18-70 years with a cervical HPV16 infection that either progressed to CIN3+ or cleared (not recorded which).

Of note for this clone: The read is 3 residues too short to cover the CDR3 end, so that end is filled in from the germline J gene. The chain recombines TRBV14 with TRBJ2-7; 8 bases are shared with TRBD1. This CDR3 is 16 amino acids long. With V trimmed by 1 base and J by 4 bases, 9 bases remained unmatched. Germline CDR1 reads SGHDN; CDR2 reads FVKESK. The CDR3 is CASSQVNRDRTYEQYF. The covered CDR3 bases are TGTGCCAGCAGCCAAGTGAACCGGGACAGGACATACGAG.

As to this clone: The sequence runs out 3 residues before the end of the CDR3; the remainder is reconstructed from the germline J gene. The chain has TRBV20-1 and TRBJ2-4; the match to TRBD2 covers 8 bases. V lost 6 bases and J lost 3; bases outside the gene matches: 4. CDR3 length: 13 residues. CDR1 and CDR2 (germline): DFQATT, SNEGSKA (reference sequence). The CDR3 spells CSAGGGSKNIQYF. Partial CDR3 DNA: TGCAGTGCCGGGGGGGGCAGCAAAAACATT.

This CDR3 reads CSAPRTSGVYNEQFF. The DNA read from the CDR3 is TGCAGTGCTCCACGGACTAGCGGGGTTTACAATGAG. The chain recombines TRBV20-1 with TRBJ2-1; TRBD2 aligns across 12 bases. The read gets to within 3 residues of the CDR3 end, and the germline J gene fills in the rest. Trimming at V came to 5 bases and at J to 4 bases, leaving 6 bases not matched to a gene. Per the germline V gene, CDR1 is DFQATT and CDR2 is SNEGSKA (reference sequence). This CDR3 is 15 amino acids long.

In regard to this clone: The sequenced fragment ends 3 residues before the CDR3 boundary, so the rest is inferred from the germline J gene. The rearrangement uses TRBV6-2 or TRBV6-3 and TRBJ2-1; 8 bases align to TRBD2. J gave up 1 base and V 5 bases, and 4 bases lay outside the gene matches. Germline CDR1 and CDR2: MNHEY and SVGEGT. This CDR3 has 15 amino acids. The CDR3 here is CASSLSSGSYNEQFF. The DNA read from the CDR3 is TGTGCCAGCAGTCTTTCTAGCGGGTCCTACAATGAG.

Points on this clone: The read finishes 3 residues shy of the CDR3 end, and the germline J gene is used to complete it. This chain links TRBV19 with TRBJ1-5; 9 bases line up with TRBD1. This CDR3 comprises 17 residues. Germline V lookup: CDR1 LNHDA, CDR2 SQIVND (reference sequence). V lost 5 bases and J lost 3; bases outside the gene matches: 11. CDR3 DNA (partial): TGTGCCAGTAGTTCGGGACAGGGACGGGTTTCCAATCAGCCC. Translating it yields CASSSGQGRVSNQP. The whole CDR3 reads CASSSGQGRVSNQPQHF.

As to this clone: Read data end 3 residues before the CDR3 end; the end is taken from the germline J gene. The rearrangement links TRBV18 to TRBJ2-1; 7 bases fit TRBD1. J was trimmed by 6 bases and V by 6 bases; bases with no gene match: 14. The CDR3 is made up of 16 amino acids. In germline, CDR1 is KGHSH, CDR2 LQKENI. Incomplete CDR3 DNA: TGTGCCAGCTCCGAGCCGACAGGGTACAATCTCAATGAG. It translates to CASSEPTGYNLNE. The entire CDR3 protein reads CASSEPTGYNLNEQFF.

In the case of this clone: The read finishes 3 residues shy of the CDR3 end, and the germline J gene is used to complete it. V and J are TRBV10-2 and TRBJ2-6, with D uncertain. CDR3 length: 15 residues. V lost 3 bases and J 3 bases, leaving 9 bases between the germline ends. Germline values: CDR1 WSHSY, CDR2 SAAADI. CDR3 loop: CASSDLAFGANVLTF. CDR3 DNA, as far as it was read: TGCGCCAGCAGTGATTTAGCTTTTGGGGCCAACGTC.

Notes on this clone: The CDR3 end is not reached by the read, which stops 3 residues before it; the germline J gene fills it in. The chain uses TRBV5-1 and TRBJ2-3; 9 positions match TRBD2. Germline loops: CDR1 SGHRS, CDR2 YFSETQ. This CDR3 spans 15 amino acids. V lost 6 bases, J lost 2 bases, and 7 bases stayed unmatched. The CDR3 protein is CASTLSSGVTDTQYF. CDR3 DNA, as far as it was read: TGCGCCAGCACTCTCTCTAGCGGGGTCACAGATACG.

Concerning this clone: The CDR3 extends 3 residues past the end of the read, so its final part is completed from the germline J gene. The chain links TRBV5-1 to TRBJ2-7, with 8 bases fitting TRBD1. The germline V gene has CDR1 SGHRS and CDR2 YFSETQ. J gave up 2 bases and V 0 bases, and 7 bases lay outside the gene matches. CDR3 length: 16 residues. The CDR3 sequence: CASSLATGTGTYEQYF. The sequenced CDR3 bases are TGCGCCAGCAGCTTGGCCACCGGGACAGGAACCTACGAG.

Note on this clone: The read ends 3 residues shy of where the CDR3 ends; the end is completed using the germline J gene. The chain uses TRBV5-1 and TRBJ2-1; TRBD1 aligns across 7 bases. The V segment lost 3 bases and the J segment 0 bases; nucleotides outside the gene matches: 3. CDR3 size: 15 residues. Germline assignment: CDR1 SGHRS and CDR2 YFSETQ. CDR3 sequence: CASSSDRSSYNEQFF. The covered CDR3 bases are TGCGCCAGCAGCTCGGACAGGAGCTCCTACAATGAG.